Listed here are 9 T cell receptor beta chains from one sample, sequenced in a study of spatial heterogeneity in lung cancer. Time point here: blood at routine non-recurrence follow-up after resection. TCRdb reprocessed the 5' RACE reads via MiXCR and lists one record per CDR3 protein. The data hold tens of thousands of distinct CDR3 sequences, with roughly a fifth observed a single time. The sample in question was PBMCs, obtained at follow-up. All receptors come from a male donor with early-stage non-small cell lung cancer.

This clonotype appeared many times. The J gene is TRBJ2-3, the V gene TRBV2; maybe TRBD2 (5 bases). V was pared by 9 bases and J by 8 bases, with 9 bases between. Germline CDR1 SNHLY, CDR2 FYNNEI. The CDR3 is 10 amino acids. CDR3 sequence: CARKEVTQYF. Here the CDR3 DNA reads TGTGCCAGAAAGGAGGTTACGCAGTATTTT.

This chain joins TRBV6-1 and TRBJ1-2; D is perhaps TRBD1 (6 bases). V was cut by 2 bases and J by 7 bases, with 11 bases left in between. The CDR3 loop spans 13 amino acids. The germline V gene has CDR1 MNHNS and CDR2 SASEGT. DNA of the CDR3: TGTGCCAGCAGTGAAACAGGGAGGGCTGGCTACACCTTC. Protein: CASSETGRAGYTF.

The chain employs TRBV10-3 and TRBJ2-7, with a possible D match to TRBD1 (6 bases). V lost 5 bases and J 0 bases, leaving 11 bases between the germline ends. The germline CDR1 and CDR2 sequences are ENHRY and SYGVKD. This CDR3 region has 14 residues. The chain's CDR3 is CAISSRDNSYEQYF. In nucleotides, the CDR3 is TGTGCCATCAGTTCCCGGGACAACTCCTACGAGCAGTACTTC.

The gene calls are TRBV10-3 and TRBJ1-5; tentatively, D is TRBD1 (6 bases). This CDR3 spans 12 amino acids. Germline V lookup: CDR1 ENHRY, CDR2 SYGVKD. Deletions cut 4 bases from V and 5 bases from J, with 6 bases between. CDR3 loop: CAISAGDQPQHF. The CDR3 DNA reads TGTGCCATCAGTGCAGGGGATCAGCCCCAGCATTTT.

This clonotype was found many times. The chain combines TRBV9 with TRBJ1-2, with a weak D call TRBD1 (5 bases). V was clipped by 4 bases and J by 5 bases, with 6 bases between them. This CDR3 contains 11 residues. Germline V gene lookup returns CDR1 SGDLS and CDR2 YYNGEE. The CDR3 loop reads CASSRQYGYTF. The CDR3 DNA reads TGTGCCAGCAGCCGACAGTATGGCTACACCTTC. The complete variable domain, with remaining parts taken from reference TRBV9 and TRBJ1-2, reads DSGVTQTPKHLITATGQRVTLRCSPRSGDLSVYWYQQSLDQGLQFLIQYYNGEERAKGNILERFSAQQFPDLHSELNLSSLELGDSALYFCASSRQYGYTFGSGTRLTVV.

J is TRBJ2-6 and V is TRBV4-2; 13 bases fit TRBD2. Germline CDR1 and CDR2: LGHNA and YNFKEQ. With 1 base clipped from V and 0 bases from J, the junction kept 0 bases outside the gene matches. This CDR3 has 18 residues. CDR3 bases: TGTGCCAGCAGCCAAGGGACTAGCGGGAGCTCTGGGGCCAACGTCCTGACTTTC. It yields the protein CASSQGTSGSSGANVLTF.

The CDR3 loop reads CAISGIASGQLNEQFF. The DNA for the CDR3 is TGTGCCATCAGTGGTATAGCTAGCGGGCAATTAAACGAGCAGTTCTTC. The chain has TRBV10-3 and TRBJ2-1; 8 bases align to TRBD2. CDR1 is ENHRY, CDR2 SYGVKD, per germline. J gave up 10 bases and V 4 bases, and 15 bases lay outside the gene matches. The CDR3 has 16 amino acids.

The chain carries TRBV24-1 and TRBJ2-2, with a weak D call TRBD2 (7 bases). The CDR3 loop spans 15 amino acids. Trimming removed 1 base at V and 6 bases at J, with 11 bases between. Germline-derived CDR1 and CDR2 are KGHDR and SFDVKD. DNA for the CDR3: TGTGCCACCAGTGATTTAGGCGGGGGCGCCGGGGAGCTGTTTTTT. Its protein product is CATSDLGGGAGELFF.

This sequence joins TRBV6-5 and TRBJ1-2; the match to TRBD1 covers 8 bases. This CDR3 is built from 16 residues. The germline V gene encodes CDR1 MNHEY and CDR2 SVGAGI. V trimming: 2 bases; J trimming: 6 bases; junction bases outside the gene matches: 11. The CDR3 loop is CASSYRRLTGGNGYTF. DNA of the CDR3: TGTGCCAGCAGTTACCGGAGGTTAACAGGGGGAAATGGCTACACCTTC.